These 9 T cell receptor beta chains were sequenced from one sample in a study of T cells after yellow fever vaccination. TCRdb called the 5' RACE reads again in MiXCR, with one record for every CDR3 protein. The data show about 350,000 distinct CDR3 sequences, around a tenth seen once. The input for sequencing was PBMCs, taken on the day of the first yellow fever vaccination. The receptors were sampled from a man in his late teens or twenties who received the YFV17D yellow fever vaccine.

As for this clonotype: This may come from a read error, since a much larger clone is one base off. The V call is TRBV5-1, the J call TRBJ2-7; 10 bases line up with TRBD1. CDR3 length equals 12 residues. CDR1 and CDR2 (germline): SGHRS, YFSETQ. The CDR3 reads CVSRGQGYEQYF. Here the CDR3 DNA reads TGCGTCAGCAGGGGACAGGGGTACGAGCAGTACTTC.

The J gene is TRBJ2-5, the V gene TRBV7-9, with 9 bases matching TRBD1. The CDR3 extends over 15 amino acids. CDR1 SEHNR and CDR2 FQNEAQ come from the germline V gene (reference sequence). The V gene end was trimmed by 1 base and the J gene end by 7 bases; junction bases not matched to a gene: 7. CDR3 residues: CASSLVGQGRATQYF. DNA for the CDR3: TGTGCCAGCAGCTTAGTAGGACAGGGGCGGGCGACCCAGTACTTC. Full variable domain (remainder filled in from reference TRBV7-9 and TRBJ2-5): DTGVSQNPRHKITKRGQNVTFRCDPISEHNRLYWYRQTLGQGPEFLTYFQNEAQLEKSRLLSDRFSAERPKGSFSTLEIQRTEQGDSAMYLCASSLVGQGRATQYFGPGTRLLVL.

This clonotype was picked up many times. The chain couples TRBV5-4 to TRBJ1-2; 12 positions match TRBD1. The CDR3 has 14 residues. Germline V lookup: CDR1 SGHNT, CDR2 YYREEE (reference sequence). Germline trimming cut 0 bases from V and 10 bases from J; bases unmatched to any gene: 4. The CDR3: CASSLAGQGASYTF. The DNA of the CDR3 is TGTGCCAGCAGCTTGGCGGGACAGGGGGCATCCTACACCTTC.

The CDR3, as DNA: TGCGCCAGCAGCCAACGAAACGTGGGTACCTACAATGAGCAGTTCTTC. Its translation is CASSQRNVGTYNEQFF. The V gene is TRBV4-3, the J gene TRBJ2-1, with D unclear. The CDR3 runs 16 residues. Germline CDR1 and CDR2: LGHNA and YSLEER. The V end was cut by 2 bases, the J end by 2 bases, with 13 bases between.

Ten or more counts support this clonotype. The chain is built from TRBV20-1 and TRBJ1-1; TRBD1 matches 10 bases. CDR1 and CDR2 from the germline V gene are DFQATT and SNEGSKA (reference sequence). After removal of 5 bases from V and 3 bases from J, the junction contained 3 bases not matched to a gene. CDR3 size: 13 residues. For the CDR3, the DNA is TGCAGTGCTCCGGGGACAGGGGACACTGAAGCTTTCTTT. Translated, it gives CSAPGTGDTEAFF.

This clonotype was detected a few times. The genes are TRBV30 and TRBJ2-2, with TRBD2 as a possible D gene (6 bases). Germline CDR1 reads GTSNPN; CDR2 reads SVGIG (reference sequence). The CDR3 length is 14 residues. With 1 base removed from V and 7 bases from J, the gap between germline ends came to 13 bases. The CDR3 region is CAWSGSGDGGELFF. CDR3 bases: TGTGCCTGGAGTGGTTCGGGGGACGGCGGGGAGCTGTTTTTT.

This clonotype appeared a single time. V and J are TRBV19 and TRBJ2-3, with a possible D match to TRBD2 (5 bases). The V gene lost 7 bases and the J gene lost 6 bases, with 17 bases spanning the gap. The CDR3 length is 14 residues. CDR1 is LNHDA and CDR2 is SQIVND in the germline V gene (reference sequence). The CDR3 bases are TGTGCCAGTACCCCCGAAGGACTCACGGATACGCAGTATTTT. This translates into CASTPEGLTDTQYF.

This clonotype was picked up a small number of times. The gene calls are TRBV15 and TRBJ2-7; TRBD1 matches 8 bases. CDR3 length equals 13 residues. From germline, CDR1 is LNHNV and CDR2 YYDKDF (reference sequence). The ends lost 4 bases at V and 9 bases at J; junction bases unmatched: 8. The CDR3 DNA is TGTGCCACCAGCACGGGACAGGACGGACTGCAGTACTTC. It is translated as CATSTGQDGLQYF.

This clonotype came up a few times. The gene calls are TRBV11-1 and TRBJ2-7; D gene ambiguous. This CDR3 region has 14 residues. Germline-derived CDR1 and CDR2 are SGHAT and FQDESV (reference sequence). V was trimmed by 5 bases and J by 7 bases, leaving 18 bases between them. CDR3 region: CASSPDLSWGEQYV. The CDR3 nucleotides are TGTGCCAGCAGCCCGGACCTATCATGGGGAGAGCAGTACGTC.